What follows are 14 T cell receptor beta chains derived from one specimen sequenced in a study of blood T cell repertoires in COVID-19. Data came from immunoSEQ multiplex PCR; TCRdb stores just in-frame clones and leaves some out. The table has about 230,000 clones, 80% to 90% seen once. Material: peripheral blood. These TCRs come from a man aged 80 or over with acute or convalescent COVID-19.

The V gene is TRBV19, the J gene TRBJ2-1; TRBD1 agrees at 8 bases. Per the germline V gene, CDR1 is LNHDA and CDR2 is SQIVND (reference sequence). CDR3 length: 16 residues. The trim removed 0 bases at V and 4 bases at J, leaving 5 bases unmatched. In DNA, the CDR3 is TGTGCCAGTAGTATAGATCAGGGGGCTAAGTACAATGAGCAGTTCTTC. It specifies CASSIDQGAKYNEQFF.

This clone is a singleton in its sample. The chain links TRBV11-3 to TRBJ2-3; D ambiguous. V dropped 5 bases and J dropped 0 bases, with 3 bases sitting between them. Germline CDR1 SGHNT, CDR2 YENEEA. The CDR3 has 12 residues. CDR3 protein: CASSPSTDTQYF. CDR3 sequence (DNA): TGTGCCAGCAGCCCTAGCACAGATACGCAGTATTTT.

The genes are TRBV29-1 and TRBJ2-1; 7 bases line up with TRBD1. Germline assignment: CDR1 SQVTM and CDR2 ANQGSEA. The J segment lost 9 bases and the V segment lost 4 bases, leaving 6 bases of the junction unmatched. This CDR3 comprises 12 residues. The CDR3 sequence is CSVGVTGIEQFF. CDR3 nucleotides: TGCAGCGTTGGGGTGACAGGGATTGAGCAGTTCTTC.

This clone was seen only a few times. Additional DNA sequences in this sample encode the identical CDR3. The rearrangement links TRBV3-1 (or the pseudogene TRBV3-2) to TRBJ2-1, with 7 bases that match TRBD1. CDR3 length equals 15 residues. V lost 4 bases and J lost 0; bases outside the gene matches: 3. Germline V lookup: CDR1 LGHDT, CDR2 YNNKEL (reference sequence). CDR3 sequence reads: CASSRRQGSYNEQFF. The CDR3 region has the DNA TGTGCCAGCAGCCGGAGACAGGGCTCCTACAATGAGCAGTTCTTC.

The chain recombines TRBV2 with TRBJ2-2, with TRBD1 matching 11 bases. Trimming removed 7 bases from V and 4 bases from J; junction bases left unmatched: 5. From germline, CDR1 is SNHLY and CDR2 FYNNEI. The CDR3 extends over 15 amino acids. The CDR3 is CASTGQGARTGELFF. CDR3 in DNA: TGTGCCAGCACTGGACAGGGGGCCCGCACCGGGGAGCTGTTTTTT.

This clone was seen more than once but under ten times. The rearrangement joins TRBV7-2 to TRBJ1-1; 7 bases agree with TRBD1. V dropped 5 bases and J dropped 10; count of bases not matched to a gene: 13. Germline V gives CDR1 SGHTA, CDR2 FQGNSA. The CDR3 has 14 residues. The CDR3 sequence: CASSQGGTLSVAFF. CDR3 DNA sequence: TGTGCCAGCAGCCAAGGGGGCACACTAAGTGTAGCTTTCTTT.

The chain links TRBV15 to TRBJ1-3; no reliable D call. V dropped 0 bases and J dropped 2 bases, with 8 bases sitting between them. Per the germline V gene, CDR1 is LNHNV and CDR2 is YYDKDF (reference sequence). CDR3 size: 15 residues. In nucleotides, the CDR3 is TGTGCCACCAGCAGAGATGTGAGGGCTGGAAACACCATATATTTT. As protein: CATSRDVRAGNTIYF.

Worth noting for this clone: Being one base from a much bigger clone, this may be a read error. In the same sample, other DNA sequences code for this CDR3. V gene TRBV7-7 combines with J gene TRBJ2-1, with 10 bases that match TRBD1. Germline V CDR1 and CDR2: SSHAT, FNYEAQ (reference sequence). This CDR3 spans 15 amino acids. The CDR3, as DNA: TGCGCTAGCAGCTCCGGGACAGGGGCCTACAATGAGCAGTTCTTC. Translating gives CASSSGTGAYNEQFF.

The rearrangement links TRBV2 to TRBJ1-2; 11 bases line up with TRBD1. The CDR3 contains 15 residues. Trimming at V came to 5 bases and at J to 6 bases, leaving 8 bases not matched to a gene. Per germline, CDR1 SNHLY and CDR2 FYNNEI. The CDR3 sequence: CASSLPPGQGDGYTF. CDR3 DNA sequence: TGTGCCAGCAGTTTACCTCCGGGACAGGGGGATGGCTACACCTTC. The full variable domain, with the rest looked up from reference TRBV2 and TRBJ1-2, is EPEVTQTPSHQVTQMGQEVILRCVPISNHLYFYWYRQILGQKVEFLVSFYNNEISEKSEIFDDQFSVERPDGSNFTLKIRSTKLEDSAMYFCASSLPPGQGDGYTFGSGTRLTVV.

The chain recombines TRBV15 with TRBJ2-5; D perhaps matches TRBD1 (6 bases). Trimming left V 2 bases short and J 5 bases short, with 12 bases between. The CDR3 contains 14 residues. Germline CDR1 and CDR2: LNHNV and YYDKDF (reference sequence). This CDR3 is CATSRQGQGETQYF. The CDR3 DNA reads TGTGCCACCAGCAGACAGGGGCAGGGTGAGACCCAGTACTTC.

V is TRBV19 and J is TRBJ2-7; 11 bases are a match to TRBD2. CDR1 and CDR2 (germline): LNHDA, SQIVND (reference sequence). The V and J ends lost 3 bases and 4 bases, in that order; junction bases with no gene match: 5. The CDR3 is made up of 15 amino acids. The CDR3 loop is CASSIGLAGPYEQYF. The DNA of the CDR3 is TGTGCCAGTAGTATCGGACTAGCGGGCCCATACGAGCAGTACTTC.

This chain links TRBV7-9 with TRBJ1-6; possible D gene TRBD1, 5 bases. V shed 2 bases and J shed 5 bases, with 7 bases lying between them. The CDR3 spans 14 residues. The germline gives CDR1 SEHNR, CDR2 FQNEAQ (reference sequence). CDR3 coding DNA: TGTGCCAGCAGCTTACAAGGGGATAATTCACCCCTCCACTTT. It yields the protein CASSLQGDNSPLHF.

The chain has TRBV3-1 (or the pseudogene TRBV3-2) and TRBJ2-7; D might be TRBD1 (6 bases). The CDR3 length is 15 residues. V lost 5 bases and J 7 bases, leaving 21 bases between the germline ends. Germline assignment: CDR1 LGHDT and CDR2 YNNKEL (reference sequence). This chain's CDR3 is CASSSHGQLAREQYF. The CDR3 DNA sequence: TGTGCCAGCAGCTCTCACGGACAGCTGGCAAGGGAGCAGTACTTC.

Comment on this clone: The junction and the germline gene differ at one end; a read error may be behind it. The chain uses TRBV7-8 and TRBJ1-1; the D is unclear. CDR1 SGHVS and CDR2 FQNEAQ come from the germline V gene. This CDR3 contains 14 residues. In nucleotides, the CDR3 is TGTGCCAGCAGCTTAGCGGGCGGGAACACTAAAGCTTTCTTT. This sequence encodes CASSLAGGNTKAFF.